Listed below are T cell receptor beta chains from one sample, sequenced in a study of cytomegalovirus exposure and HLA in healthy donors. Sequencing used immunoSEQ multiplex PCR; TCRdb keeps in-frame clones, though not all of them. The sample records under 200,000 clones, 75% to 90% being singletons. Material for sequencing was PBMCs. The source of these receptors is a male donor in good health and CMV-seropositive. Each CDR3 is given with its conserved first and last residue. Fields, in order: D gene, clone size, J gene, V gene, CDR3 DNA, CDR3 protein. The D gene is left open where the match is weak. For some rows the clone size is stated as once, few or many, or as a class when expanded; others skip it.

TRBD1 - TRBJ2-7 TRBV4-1 TGCGCCAGCAGCCCGGCGACAGGGACGACCTACGAGCAGTACTTC CASSPATGTTYEQYF
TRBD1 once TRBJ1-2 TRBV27 TGTGCCAGCAGTTTATCCGCAGGGGGCGCGAGTGGCTACACCTTC CASSLSAGGASGYTF
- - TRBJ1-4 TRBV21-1 TGTGCCAGCAGCAAAGGGAGGGGCTGCACGGTCCGGGAGAAACTGTTTTTT CASSKGRGCTVREKLFF
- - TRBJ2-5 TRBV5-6 TGTGCCAGCAGCCGTTCGGGGGTTCAAGGGGAGACCCAGTACTTC CASSRSGVQGETQYF
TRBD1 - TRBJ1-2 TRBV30 TGTGCCTGGAGTGAACAGGGGGACTATGGCTACACCTTC CAWSEQGDYGYTF
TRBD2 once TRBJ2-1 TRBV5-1 TGCGCCAGCAGCTTGGAATTCGGGCTAGCGGGAGAGGAGCAGTTCTTC CASSLEFGLAGEEQFF
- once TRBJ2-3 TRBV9 TGTGCCAGCAGCGTACAAGACAGTTCAGCAAGGGATACGCAGTATTTT CASSVQDSSARDTQYF
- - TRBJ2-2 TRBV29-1 TGCAGCGTTGAGGGGACGGGAGTTGGCGGGGAGCTGTTTTTT CSVEGTGVGGELFF
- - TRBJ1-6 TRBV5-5 TGTGCCAGCAGCTCCGAGGGGAGGAGCTCCTATAATTCACCCCTCCACTTT CASSSEGRSSYNSPLHF
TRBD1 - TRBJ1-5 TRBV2 TGTGCCAGCATCAAAGGAGGGGGCTTCAATCAGCCCCAGCATTTT CASIKGGGFNQPQHF
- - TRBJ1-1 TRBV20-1 TGCAGTGCGGTTCAGGACACTGAAGCTTTCTTT CSAVQDTEAFF
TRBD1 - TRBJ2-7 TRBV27 TGTGCCAGCAGTCCAGACAGGGGCTACGAGCAGTACTTC CASSPDRGYEQYF
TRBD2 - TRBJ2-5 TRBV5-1 TGCGCCAGCAGCTTGCTAGCGGCCCAAGAGACCCAGTACTTC CASSLLAAQETQYF
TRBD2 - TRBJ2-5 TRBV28 TGTGCCAGCAGTTTCCCAATCCCAGAAGCGGGAGGGTCAAGAGAGACCCAGTACTTC CASSFPIPEAGGSRETQYF
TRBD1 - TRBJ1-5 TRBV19 TGTGCCAGTAGTATCAACAGGGGGAGCAATCAGCCCCAGCATTTT CASSINRGSNQPQHF
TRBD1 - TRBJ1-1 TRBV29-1 TGCAGCGTTTCTAGTCCCGGGACAGGGAACACTGAAGCTTTCTTT CSVSSPGTGNTEAFF
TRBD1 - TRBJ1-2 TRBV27 TGTGCCAGCAGTTTATGGGCAGGGGGCGGGTATGGCTACACCTTC CASSLWAGGGYGYTF
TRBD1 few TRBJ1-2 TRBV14 TGTGCCAGCAGCCCTACAGGGGCGGTGAGCTATGGCTACACCTTC CASSPTGAVSYGYTF
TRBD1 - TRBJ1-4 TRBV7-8 TGTGCCAGCAGCTCAGGACAGGGGTATGAAAAACTGTTTTTT CASSSGQGYEKLFF
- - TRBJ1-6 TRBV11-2 TGTGCCAGCAGCCCCCCCAGATATAATTCACCCCTCCACTTT CASSPPRYNSPLHF
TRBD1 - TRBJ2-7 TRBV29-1 TGCAGCGCCTGGGACAGGGCGACCTACGAGCAGTACTTC CSAWDRATYEQYF
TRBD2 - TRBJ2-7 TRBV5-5 TGTGCCAGCAGCGCGGGGGGCGTGGCCGAGCAGTACTTC CASSAGGVAEQYF
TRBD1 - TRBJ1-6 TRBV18 TGTGCCAGCTCACCTGGACAGGGCTCGAGCTCACCCCTCCACTTT CASSPGQGSSSPLHF
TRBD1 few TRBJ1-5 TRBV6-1 TGTGCCAGCAGTGGGAGGGGACAGGGGTATGAGGGCAATCAGCCCCAGCATTTT CASSGRGQGYEGNQPQHF
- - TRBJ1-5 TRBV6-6 TGTGCCAGCAGTTACCTCCTTCAGGGTGGCAATCAGCCCCAGCATTTT CASSYLLQGGNQPQHF
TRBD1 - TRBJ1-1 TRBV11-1 TGTGCCAGCAGCCTGATCGGGACAGTGAACACTGAAGCTTTCTTT CASSLIGTVNTEAFF
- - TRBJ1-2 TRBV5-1 TGCGCCAGCAGCTTGGCAGGGGAGAACTATGGCTACACCTTC CASSLAGENYGYTF
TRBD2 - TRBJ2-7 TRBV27 TGTGCCAGCAGTCGCGAGAGCGGGAGGCCTACTTACGAGCAGTACTTC CASSRESGRPTYEQYF
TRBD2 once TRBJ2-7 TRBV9 TGTGCCAGCAGCGTAGGAGGGACTAGCTCCTACGAGCAGTACTTC CASSVGGTSSYEQYF
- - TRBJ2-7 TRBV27 TGTGCCAGCAGTTTTAACTCCCGAACGTACGAGCAGTACTTC CASSFNSRTYEQYF
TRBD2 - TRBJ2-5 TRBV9 TGTGCCAGCAGCCCCCTAGCGGTGGGGGAGACCCAGTACTTC CASSPLAVGETQYF
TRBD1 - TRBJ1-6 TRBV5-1 TGCGCCACCTCGACCCAGGGACAGGGGAATTCACCCCTCCACTTT CATSTQGQGNSPLHF
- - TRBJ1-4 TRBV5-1 TGCGCCAGCAGCTTGTCCTCGCCCGGAGCAACTAATGAAAAACTGTTTTTT CASSLSSPGATNEKLFF
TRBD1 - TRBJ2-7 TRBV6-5 TGTGCCAGCAGTTACTCGGGACAGACCTACGAGCAGTACTTC CASSYSGQTYEQYF
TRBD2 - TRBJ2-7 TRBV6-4 TGTGCCAGCAGTTTCCTAGCGGGGGCCGGTCACGAGCAGTACTTC CASSFLAGAGHEQYF
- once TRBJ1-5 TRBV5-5 TGTGCCAGCAGCTTGCTCCCGTTTAATTCCCAGCCCCAGCATTTT CASSLLPFNSQPQHF